This T cell receptor beta chain was captured by sequencing in a study of CD8 T cells in Susac syndrome. Trimming took off 5 bases at V and 5 bases at J, with 42 bases between the two ends. The CDR3 is made up of 23 amino acids. The RNA input was roughly 0.5 to 1 ug, and it was reverse transcribed with random hexamers. Using its own MiXCR run on the immunoSEQ multiplex PCR reads, TCRdb lists one record per CDR3 protein. This table holds roughly 330,000 distinct CDR3 sequences, 92% found once. The specimen was CD4+ T cells from PBMCs. The chain links TRBV23-1 to TRBJ2-5; D is perhaps TRBD2 (7 bases). TRBV23-1 is an ORF, and what it does is uncertain. This sequence was found in a human donor with multiple sclerosis. DNA of the CDR3: TGCGCCAGCAGTAGGGGGGGTAGACAGACAATAGGGGCGGAGGACTACCGGCGGGAGACCCAGTACTTC. It yields the protein CASSRGGRQTIGAEDYRRETQYF.